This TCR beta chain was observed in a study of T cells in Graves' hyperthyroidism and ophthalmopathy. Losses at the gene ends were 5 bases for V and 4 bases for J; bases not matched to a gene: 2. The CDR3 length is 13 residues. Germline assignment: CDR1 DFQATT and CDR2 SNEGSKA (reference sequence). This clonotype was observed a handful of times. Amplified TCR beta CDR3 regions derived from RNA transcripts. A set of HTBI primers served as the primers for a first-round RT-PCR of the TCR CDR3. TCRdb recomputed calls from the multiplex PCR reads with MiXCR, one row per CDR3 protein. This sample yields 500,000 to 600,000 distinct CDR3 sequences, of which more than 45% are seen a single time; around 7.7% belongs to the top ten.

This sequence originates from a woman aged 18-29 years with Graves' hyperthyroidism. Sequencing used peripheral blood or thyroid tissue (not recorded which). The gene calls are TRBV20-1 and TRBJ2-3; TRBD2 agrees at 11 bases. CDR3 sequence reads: CSALAGGPDTQYF. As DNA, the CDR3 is TGCAGTGCTTTAGCGGGAGGGCCAGATACGCAGTATTTT.